The 10 T cell receptor beta chains presented below share a single source sample, sequenced in a study of blood T cell repertoires in COVID-19. Sequenced by immunoSEQ multiplex PCR; TCRdb stores in-frame clones only, minus some. This sample has more than 10,000 clones, with around 90% found just once. The sequencing input was peripheral blood. The receptors shown here come from a human donor in a cohort sampled during active COVID-19.

The chain is built from TRBV5-1 and TRBJ2-1; D might be TRBD2 (5 bases). V was cut by 4 bases and J by 9 bases, with 23 bases left in between. Germline assignment: CDR1 SGHRS and CDR2 YFSETQ. The CDR3 contains 16 residues. The CDR3 DNA reads as TGCGCCAGCAGCCCCGCTATTGGTAGACTGGGGAGTGAGCAGTTCTTC. It codes for CASSPAIGRLGSEQFF. The full variable domain, completed using reference TRBV5-1 and TRBJ2-1, is KAGVTQTPRYLIKTRGQQVTLSCSPISGHRSVSWYQQTPGQGLQFLFEYFSETQRNKGNFPGRFSGRQFSNSRSEMNVSTLELGDSALYLCASSPAIGRLGSEQFFGPGTRLTVL.

The J gene is TRBJ2-7, the V gene TRBV6-5, with 7 bases identical to TRBD2. This CDR3 is 13 amino acids long. Germline values: CDR1 MNHEY, CDR2 SVGAGI. The ends lost 2 bases at V and 5 bases at J; junction bases unmatched: 3. The CDR3 DNA is TGTGCCAGCAGTTACGGGAGGGTGAACGAGCAGTACTTC. Translating it yields CASSYGRVNEQYF.

The chain recombines TRBV5-4 with TRBJ2-7; the D gene is possibly TRBD2 (5 bases). Germline assignment: CDR1 SGHNT and CDR2 YYREEE (reference sequence). With 4 bases removed from V and 4 bases from J, the gap between germline ends came to 18 bases. The CDR3 has 15 residues. The CDR3 DNA follows: TGTGCCAGCAGCCCGGGATTGGCAGGATCTTACGAGCAGTACTTC. Translated, it gives CASSPGLAGSYEQYF.

This chain joins TRBV12-3 or TRBV12-4 and TRBJ1-1, with a possible D match to TRBD1 (6 bases). V dropped 2 bases and J dropped 13 bases, with 17 bases sitting between them. This CDR3 has 13 amino acids. Here the CDR3 reads CASSLKVSGVIFF. The CDR3 DNA follows: TGTGCCAGCAGTTTAAAGGTTTCAGGGGTAATTTTCTTT.

The V call is TRBV6-6, the J call TRBJ2-7; 9 positions agree with TRBD1. Germline V CDR1 and CDR2: MNHNY, SVGAGI (reference sequence). J was trimmed by 1 base and V by 5 bases; bases with no gene match: 9. The CDR3 spans 16 residues. The CDR3 here is CASSPGSGQGSYEQYF. In nucleotides, the CDR3 is TGTGCCAGCAGTCCCGGTTCGGGACAGGGTTCCTACGAGCAGTACTTC.

The chain has TRBV6-6 and TRBJ1-1; TRBD1 matches at 10 bases. Germline V CDR1 and CDR2: MNHNY, SVGAGI (reference sequence). Unmatched junction bases numbered 8, after V lost 2 bases and J lost 8 bases. There are 15 residues in the CDR3. The CDR3 nucleotides read TGTGCCAGCAGTTACGGGACAGGGGTGTATCCAGAAGCTTTCTTT. Protein product: CASSYGTGVYPEAFF.

Only a few counts were recorded for this clone. J is TRBJ2-3 and V is TRBV5-1; 16 bases match TRBD2. The germline CDR1 and CDR2 sequences are SGHRS and YFSETQ. Trimming at V came to 4 bases and at J to 1 base, leaving 9 bases not matched to a gene. This CDR3 is 19 amino acids long. CDR3 residues: CASSRTGLAGGPRTDTQYF. The CDR3 DNA follows: TGCGCCAGCAGCAGAACGGGACTAGCGGGAGGGCCCCGCACAGATACGCAGTATTTT.

The chain couples TRBV6-5 to TRBJ1-5, with 9 bases identical to TRBD1. CDR1 is MNHEY and CDR2 is SVGAGI in the germline V gene. Trimming at V came to 4 bases and at J to 1 base, leaving 2 bases not matched to a gene. The CDR3 extends over 15 amino acids. CDR3 DNA: TGTGCCAGCAGTTTCGGACAGGGGAGCAATCAGCCCCAGCATTTT. Translating gives CASSFGQGSNQPQHF.

This chain joins TRBV18 and TRBJ2-1, with D possibly being TRBD1 (7 bases). Trimming cost V 5 bases and J 7 bases, with 18 bases left between them. The CDR3 has 15 residues. Per germline, CDR1 KGHSH and CDR2 LQKENI. The CDR3 reads CASSSGGREINEQFF. The CDR3 DNA reads TGTGCCAGCTCATCAGGGGGACGGGAGATTAATGAGCAGTTCTTC.

The chain links TRBV11-2 to TRBJ2-7, with D uncertain. This CDR3 comprises 13 residues. Germline V gene data show CDR1 as SGHAT and CDR2 as FQNNGV. V was pared by 1 base and J by 1 base, with 5 bases between. CDR3 in DNA: TGTGCCAGCAGCTTAGTTCCTTCCTACGAGCAGTACTTC. Encoded protein: CASSLVPSYEQYF. Full variable domain (rest looked up from reference TRBV11-2 and TRBJ2-7): EAGVAQSPRYKIIEKRQSVAFWCNPISGHATLYWYQQILGQGPKLLIQFQNNGVVDDSQLPKDRFSAERLKGVDSTLKIQPAKLEDSAVYLCASSLVPSYEQYFGPGTRLTVT.